The present entry profiles one T cell receptor (beta chain) with its context. The data were taken from a study of blood T cells in healthy people across ages. The CDR3 has 15 residues. Germline CDR1 reads SGHAT; CDR2 reads FQNNGV. Using a J-beta primer mix together with a sample-barcoded 5' primer, a second PCR was run for roughly 6 to 12 cycles. A single record per CDR3 protein comes from TCRdb applying MiXCR to the 5' RACE reads. Of some 730,000 distinct CDR3 sequences in the sample, about 20% are singletons; the top ten hold about 22%. This clonotype originated in a man in his 70s in good health. Sequences were obtained from blood. The chain links TRBV11-2 to TRBJ2-7, with D uncertain. With the DNA end fitting TRBJ2-1 better, the J assignment may be wrong. The CDR3 spells CASSLVTILKEEQFF. As DNA, the CDR3 is TGTGCCAGCAGCTTAGTAACTATCCTCAAGGAGGAGCAGTTCTTC.